These 29 T cell receptor beta chains were sequenced from one sample in a study of T cell responses to AZD1222 COVID-19 vaccine. Sequencing was performed with immunoSEQ multiplex PCR; in TCRdb, only in-frame clones are kept and a portion is missing. The data show some 97,000 clones, 85% to 90% seen once. Material: peripheral blood, obtained on day 0 of AZD1222 vaccination. The receptors originated from an adult in good health.

V and J are TRBV6-5 and TRBJ1-2; weak D call: TRBD1 (6 bases). Germline CDR1 is MNHEY and CDR2 is SVGAGI. The CDR3 runs to 13 residues. With 5 bases removed from V and 3 bases from J, the gap between germline ends came to 10 bases. The CDR3 DNA reads as TGTGCCAGCAGTCGGACAGCATACTATGGCTACACCTTC. Translating gives CASSRTAYYGYTF.

V and J are TRBV12-3 or TRBV12-4 and TRBJ1-1; D is undetermined. With 7 bases removed from V and 4 bases from J, the gap between germline ends came to 13 bases. This CDR3 region has 13 residues. The CDR3: CASTIVEGTEAFF. The CDR3 nucleotides are TGTGCCAGCACCATAGTTGAGGGCACTGAAGCTTTCTTT.

J is TRBJ1-6 and V is TRBV19; TRBD1 might be the D (5 bases). The ends were cut back, 5 bases at V and 7 bases at J, with 12 bases in the middle. Per the germline V gene, CDR1 is LNHDA and CDR2 is SQIVND (reference sequence). CDR3 length: 14 residues. The CDR3 protein is CASSPDSRNSPLHF. Written as DNA, the CDR3 is TGTGCCAGTAGTCCCGACAGCCGCAATTCACCCCTCCACTTT.

The V gene is TRBV4-2, the J gene TRBJ2-7, with TRBD2 as a possible D gene (6 bases). V was cut by 4 bases and J by 0 bases, with 13 bases left in between. Germline V gene data show CDR1 as LGHNA and CDR2 as YNFKEQ. CDR3 length equals 15 residues. The CDR3 sequence: CASSRGGENSYEQYF. In DNA, the CDR3 is TGTGCCAGCAGCCGAGGCGGGGAAAACTCCTACGAGCAGTACTTC.

The chain links TRBV12-3 or TRBV12-4 to TRBJ1-6; no reliable D call. V shed 6 bases and J shed 8 bases, with 11 bases lying between them. This CDR3 is built from 13 residues. CDR3 residues: CASSRVRDSPLHF. Written as DNA, the CDR3 is TGTGCCAGCAGCCGGGTCCGGGATTCACCCCTCCACTTT.

The chain combines TRBV14 with TRBJ1-1; a possible D gene is TRBD1 (5 bases). Trimming cost V 5 bases and J 5 bases, with 18 bases left between them. CDR3 length: 15 amino acids. Germline CDR1 is SGHDN and CDR2 is FVKESK. This CDR3 is CASSWTTGGLTEAFF. The CDR3 DNA reads as TGTGCCAGCAGCTGGACGACGGGGGGTTTGACTGAAGCTTTCTTT.

The chain combines TRBV29-1 with TRBJ1-2; D is ambiguous. Germline V lookup: CDR1 SQVTM, CDR2 ANQGSEA. With 0 bases removed from V and 0 bases from J, the gap between germline ends came to 8 bases. The CDR3 has 14 amino acids. CDR3 sequence reads: CSVEDRGANYGYTF. The DNA of the CDR3 is TGCAGCGTTGAAGACCGGGGAGCTAACTATGGCTACACCTTC.

The chain is built from TRBV11-3 and TRBJ2-3, with unresolved D. CDR3 size: 17 residues. Looked up from germline, CDR1 is SGHNT and CDR2 is YENEEA. Trimming left V 5 bases short and J 0 bases short, with 18 bases between. The CDR3 sequence is CASSPYNRHYSTDTQYF. CDR3 nucleotide sequence: TGTGCCAGCAGCCCCTACAACCGGCACTATAGCACAGATACGCAGTATTTT.

The chain couples TRBV10-2 to TRBJ2-7, with a weak D call TRBD1 (5 bases). V was shortened by 0 bases and J by 1 base, with 16 bases between the two germline ends. This CDR3 is 17 amino acids long. The germline CDR1 and CDR2 sequences are WSHSY and SAAADI. This CDR3 is CASSESKGLGQSYEQYF. CDR3 in DNA: TGCGCCAGCAGTGAGTCGAAGGGTCTGGGGCAGTCCTACGAGCAGTACTTC.

The chain is built from TRBV6-6 and TRBJ2-7, with TRBD1 as a possible D gene (6 bases). CDR1 MNHNY and CDR2 SVGAGI come from the germline V gene (reference sequence). This CDR3 is 14 amino acids long. Trimming took off 2 bases at V and 6 bases at J, with 14 bases between the two ends. The CDR3, as DNA: TGTGCCAGCAGTTACACAGAGACAGGCGGCGAGCAGTACTTC. Its protein is CASSYTETGGEQYF.

The chain is built from TRBV6-6 and TRBJ2-7; TRBD1 is a possible D gene (6 bases). In germline, CDR1 is MNHNY, CDR2 SVGAGI (reference sequence). The CDR3 has 15 residues. The ends were cut back, 5 bases at V and 0 bases at J, with 14 bases in the middle. The CDR3 coding sequence is TGTGCCAGCAGTCAGGGGCCCTCGACCTCCTACGAGCAGTACTTC. This codes for CASSQGPSTSYEQYF.

The V gene is TRBV2, the J gene TRBJ1-2; 10 bases match TRBD1. The CDR3 spans 16 residues. Germline assignment: CDR1 SNHLY and CDR2 FYNNEI. After removal of 8 bases from V and 4 bases from J, the junction contained 13 bases not matched to a gene. In DNA, the CDR3 is TGTGCCAGCGCACCGGGACAGGGGATTTTCGGCTATGGCTACACCTTC. Amino acids: CASAPGQGIFGYGYTF.

J is TRBJ1-2 and V is TRBV7-9; a possible D gene is TRBD1 (6 bases). The CDR3 extends over 15 amino acids. V lost 1 base and J lost 7, with 16 bases in between. Per germline, CDR1 SEHNR and CDR2 FQNEAQ (reference sequence). CDR3 bases: TGTGCCAGCAGCTTAGGGTACAGGGTTTCGGTTGGCTACACCTTC. It codes for CASSLGYRVSVGYTF.

This clone is categorized as medium-sized (0.01 to 0.1%). The V and J genes are TRBV29-1 and TRBJ2-2; no clear D gene. Germline V lookup: CDR1 SQVTM, CDR2 ANQGSEA. The ends were cut back, 5 bases at V and 7 bases at J, with 8 bases in the middle. This CDR3 contains 11 residues. The CDR3 sequence: CSVKVVGELFF. CDR3 DNA: TGCAGCGTTAAAGTCGTCGGGGAGCTGTTTTTT.

This clone was found a few times. The chain uses TRBV28 and TRBJ1-6; D is possibly TRBD1 (6 bases). Germline assignment: CDR1 MDHEN and CDR2 SYDVKM. This CDR3 region has 17 residues. V dropped 3 bases and J dropped 7 bases, with 19 bases sitting between them. The CDR3 bases are TGTGCCAGCAGTTTTGCTCCCTCGGGGGCAGCGAATTCACCCCTCCACTTT. This translates into CASSFAPSGAANSPLHF.

V usage is TRBV9 and J usage is TRBJ1-4; 10 bases agree with TRBD1. Germline CDR1 reads SGDLS; CDR2 reads YYNGEE. The CDR3 runs 15 residues. The ends lost 4 bases at V and 8 bases at J; junction bases unmatched: 8. CDR3 sequence reads: CASSSGQGGVEKLFF. CDR3 bases: TGTGCCAGCAGCTCAGGACAGGGGGGTGTAGAAAAACTGTTTTTT.

The chain couples TRBV5-1 to TRBJ1-4; D gene uncertain. Looked up from germline, CDR1 is SGHRS and CDR2 is YFSETQ. The CDR3 length is 17 residues. V was clipped by 4 bases and J by 7 bases, with 23 bases between them. CDR3 sequence reads: CASSPNPFWGYGEKLFF. As DNA, the CDR3 is TGCGCCAGCAGCCCAAACCCTTTTTGGGGATATGGTGAAAAACTGTTTTTT.

This clone appeared once. This sample includes further DNA sequences coding for the same CDR3. V usage is TRBV11-2 and J usage is TRBJ1-3; no reliable D call. The CDR3 consists of 13 residues. Germline V gene lookup returns CDR1 SGHAT and CDR2 FQNNGV. With 1 base removed from V and 1 base from J, the gap between germline ends came to 2 bases. The chain's CDR3 is CASSLGSGNTIYF. CDR3 bases: TGTGCCAGCAGCTTAGGATCTGGAAACACCATATATTTT.

The chain uses TRBV7-2 and TRBJ1-4; D is perhaps TRBD1 (5 bases). Germline V CDR1 and CDR2: SGHTA, FQGNSA. The V and J ends lost 3 bases and 2 bases respectively, with 13 bases between them. The CDR3 covers 16 residues. Here the CDR3 reads CASSFARGVTNEKLFF. As DNA, the CDR3 is TGTGCCAGCAGCTTTGCCCGGGGGGTCACTAATGAAAAACTGTTTTTT.

The CDR3 nucleotides read TGTGCCAGCAACAAACAGGGGGCAAAAGCTTTCTTT. As protein: CASNKQGAKAFF. V and J are TRBV12-3 or TRBV12-4 and TRBJ1-1; the match to TRBD1 covers 9 bases. The V segment lost 7 bases and the J segment 9 bases; nucleotides outside the gene matches: 6. CDR3 length equals 12 residues.

The genes are TRBV7-9 and TRBJ1-3, with 9 bases fitting TRBD1. The V segment lost 6 bases and the J segment 2 bases; nucleotides outside the gene matches: 5. CDR3 length: 15 residues. CDR1 SEHNR and CDR2 FQNEAQ come from the germline V gene (reference sequence). The CDR3 sequence: CASRDGTGPGNTIYF. The CDR3, as DNA: TGTGCCAGCAGGGATGGGACAGGGCCTGGAAACACCATATATTTT.

The rearrangement links TRBV7-8 to TRBJ1-5; D unresolved. Deletions cut 2 bases from V and 7 bases from J, with 24 bases between. Germline V CDR1 and CDR2: SGHVS, FQNEAQ. The CDR3 has 18 residues. The CDR3 DNA reads as TGTGCCAGCAGCTTATCTACGCCGGCTTCCCTAGGCGGCCAGCCCCAGCATTTT. This encodes CASSLSTPASLGGQPQHF.

The chain is built from TRBV7-7 and TRBJ2-5; D could derive from TRBD1 or TRBD2 (5 bases each). CDR1 is SSHAT and CDR2 is FNYEAQ in the germline V gene (reference sequence). Trimming shortened V by 4 bases and J by 3 bases, and 12 bases separated the two germline ends. The CDR3 length is 14 residues. CDR3 protein: CASSSIRGEETQYF. The CDR3 DNA reads TGTGCCAGCAGCTCAATCAGAGGGGAAGAGACCCAGTACTTC. Drawing the rest from reference TRBV7-7 and TRBJ2-5, the complete variable domain is GAGVSQSPRYKVTKRGQDVTLRCDPISSHATLYWYQQALGQGPEFLTYFNYEAQPDKSGLPSDRFSAERPEGSISTLTIQRTEQRDSAMYRCASSSIRGEETQYFGPGTRLLVL.

This clone was counted a single time. This sequence joins TRBV6-1 and TRBJ2-7; D might be TRBD1 or TRBD2, each matching 5 bases. The CDR3 is 16 residues long. The ends were cut back, 2 bases at V and 2 bases at J, with 16 bases in the middle. Per the germline V gene, CDR1 is MNHNS and CDR2 is SASEGT. CDR3 protein: CASSELGTPYTYEQYF. CDR3 bases: TGTGCCAGCAGTGAACTCGGGACGCCTTATACCTACGAGCAGTACTTC.

CDR3 in amino acids: CASSSGQYEQYF. CDR3 DNA sequence: TGTGCCAGCAGTTCCGGACAGTACGAGCAGTACTTC. This sequence joins TRBV28 and TRBJ2-7; D perhaps matches TRBD1 (6 bases). Germline V gene sequence: CDR1 MDHEN, CDR2 SYDVKM. Trimming took 4 bases from V and 4 from J, leaving 8 bases between them. This CDR3 has 12 amino acids.

The chain links TRBV18 to TRBJ1-6, with 8 bases that match TRBD1. This CDR3 region has 15 residues. Germline CDR1 KGHSH, CDR2 LQKENI. J lost 5 bases, V lost 3 bases, and 3 bases had no gene match. CDR3 in DNA: TGTGCCAGCTCACCCGGGACAGGTGATAATTCACCCCTCCACTTT. It encodes CASSPGTGDNSPLHF.

DNA of the CDR3: TGTGCCAGCCTCGGGACCAAGGGAGGCCCTTCCTACAATGAGCAGTTCTTC. The encoded protein is CASLGTKGGPSYNEQFF. V and J are TRBV2 and TRBJ2-1, with D tentatively TRBD2 (6 bases). Between the trimmed V and J ends, which lost 8 bases and 1 base, there was a span of 21 bases. Looked up from germline, CDR1 is SNHLY and CDR2 is FYNNEI. This CDR3 is built from 17 residues. Full variable domain (rest looked up from reference TRBV2 and TRBJ2-1): EPEVTQTPSHQVTQMGQEVILRCVPISNHLYFYWYRQILGQKVEFLVSFYNNEISEKSEIFDDQFSVERPDGSNFTLKIRSTKLEDSAMYFCASLGTKGGPSYNEQFFGPGTRLTVL.

V usage is TRBV27 and J usage is TRBJ1-3; a weak D match, TRBD1 (6 bases). Trimming shortened V by 4 bases and J by 4 bases, and 11 bases separated the two germline ends. Germline lookup yields CDR1 MNHEY and CDR2 SMNVEV (reference sequence). This CDR3 region has 14 residues. CDR3 amino acids: CASSYTGPGNTIYF. CDR3 nucleotides: TGTGCCAGCAGTTACACAGGGCCCGGAAACACCATATATTTT.

This clone has a single count. The CDR3 DNA follows: TGTGCCAGCAGTGATCCAGGGGCCCCCGAGACCCAGTACTTC. It translates to CASSDPGAPETQYF. The genes are TRBV6-4 and TRBJ2-5; D might be TRBD1 (6 bases). CDR1 and CDR2 (germline): MRHNA, SNTAGT. There are 14 residues in the CDR3. Between the trimmed V and J ends, which lost 3 bases and 5 bases, there was a span of 13 bases.